The rows below give T cell receptor beta chains drawn from one sample of a study of blood T cell repertoires in COVID-19. Sequencing used immunoSEQ multiplex PCR; TCRdb keeps in-frame clones, though not all of them. The table records approximately 130,000 clones, 83% of them present only once. Material for sequencing was peripheral blood. The receptors stem from an elderly man with active or convalescent COVID-19. CDR3s include the opening cysteine and the closing phenylalanine or tryptophan.

J: TRBJ1-1; V: TRBV4-2; CDR3: CASSHQTATEAFF
J: TRBJ2-6; V: TRBV7-6; CDR3: CASSPTGPTSGANVLTF
J: TRBJ2-5; V: TRBV20-1; CDR3: CSASLRQETQYF
J: TRBJ2-7; V: TRBV5-1; CDR3: CASSLAGLGYEQYF
J: TRBJ2-4; V: TRBV9; CDR3: CASSVGADNKNIQYF
J: TRBJ2-6; V: TRBV27; CDR3: CASSFWGGSSGANVLTF
J: TRBJ1-6; V: TRBV4-1; CDR3: CASSQDAHRGVDSPLHF
J: TRBJ2-7; V: TRBV29-1; CDR3: CSVTVSYEQYF
J: TRBJ1-1; V: TRBV4-2; CDR3: CASSQPGQNTEAFF
J: TRBJ1-6; V: TRBV5-1; CDR3: CASSLVARGNSPLHF
J: TRBJ1-5; V: TRBV7-9; CDR3: CASSFGQGYQPQHF
J: TRBJ1-5; V: TRBV30; CDR3: CAWDNNSNQPQHF
J: TRBJ1-1; V: TRBV19; CDR3: CASSINKNTEAFF
J: TRBJ2-1; V: TRBV24-1; CDR3: CATSEPGFEQFF
J: TRBJ2-3; V: TRBV19; CDR3: CASIAGGETSTQYF
J: TRBJ2-1; V: TRBV7-9; CDR3: CASSPTGGYNEQFF
J: TRBJ2-1; V: TRBV27; CDR3: CASSLTRGVDNEQFF
J: TRBJ2-3; V: TRBV7-2; CDR3: CASSLGLAGAGDTQYF
J: TRBJ2-5; V: TRBV24-1; CDR3: CATSEGTAETQYF
J: TRBJ1-2; V: TRBV5-5; CDR3: CASSLGANPYGYTF
J: TRBJ1-5; V: TRBV5-8; CDR3: CASSDYRDTPQHF
J: TRBJ2-1; V: TRBV5-4; CDR3: CASSLFLSYNEQFF
J: TRBJ2-1; V: TRBV5-1; CDR3: CASSPLLAGIYNEQFF
J: TRBJ1-2; V: TRBV7-9; CDR3: CASSLLGDGGYTF
J: TRBJ2-7; V: TRBV27; CDR3: CASSLLSGEQYF
J: TRBJ1-2; V: TRBV2; CDR3: CASSGGASYGYTF
J: TRBJ1-5; V: TRBV19; CDR3: CASSRDRGQPQHF
J: TRBJ2-3; V: TRBV6-5; CDR3: CASSQVGPSTDTQYF
J: TRBJ2-7; V: TRBV2; CDR3: CASSELQGEIGQYF
J: TRBJ1-1; V: TRBV19; CDR3: CASSIAAGPLSEAFF
J: TRBJ2-5; V: TRBV21-1; CDR3: CASSKIRDRGHETQYF